One sample yielded the 9 T cell receptor beta chains listed below, sequenced in a study of T cell responses to AZD1222 COVID-19 vaccine. Assay used: immunoSEQ multiplex PCR; TCRdb lists only in-frame clones, some missing. This table has about 77,000 clones, about 92% appearing once. Sample: peripheral blood, taken 28 days after the second AZD1222 dose. The receptors originated from an adult who received the AZD1222 COVID-19 vaccine.

V is TRBV11-2 and J is TRBJ2-5, with TRBD2 identical over 7 bases. The junction had 7 bases not matched to a gene; V was cut back by 1 base and J by 5 bases. The CDR3 extends over 15 amino acids. Germline V gene data show CDR1 as SGHAT and CDR2 as FQNNGV. This CDR3 is CASSLGASGGETQYF. The CDR3 nucleotides read TGTGCCAGCAGCTTAGGGGCTAGCGGTGGCGAGACCCAGTACTTC.

The chain uses TRBV7-6 and TRBJ1-4, with D unclear. V lost 5 bases, J lost 0 bases, and 19 bases lay in between. Germline-derived CDR1 and CDR2 are SGHVS and FNYEAQ. This CDR3 contains 18 residues. The CDR3 is CASSPEGGIHPTNEKLFF. CDR3 bases: TGTGCCAGCAGCCCCGAGGGCGGCATCCACCCAACTAATGAAAAACTGTTTTTT. The complete variable domain, with remaining parts taken from reference TRBV7-6 and TRBJ1-4, reads GAGVSQSPRYKVTKRGQDVALRCDPISGHVSLYWYRQALGQGPEFLTYFNYEAQQDKSGLPNDRFSAERPEGSISTLTIQRTEQRDSAMYRCASSPEGGIHPTNEKLFFGSGTQLSVL.

As DNA, the CDR3 is TGTGCCAGCAGTCGAGGGGGGGGAGACAATGAGCAGTTCTTC. Translation: CASSRGGGDNEQFF. This sequence joins TRBV6-4 and TRBJ2-1, with a weak D call TRBD2 (7 bases). The CDR3 covers 14 residues. Germline loops: CDR1 MRHNA, CDR2 SNTAGT. Trimming pared 5 bases from V and 5 bases from J, leaving 13 bases between.

The chain has TRBV4-2 and TRBJ1-1, with D hard to call. Looked up from germline, CDR1 is LGHNA and CDR2 is YNFKEQ. The CDR3 consists of 15 residues. V gave up 0 bases and J gave up 1 base, with 9 bases separating them. CDR3 sequence reads: CASSQDRPGNTEAFF. The CDR3 nucleotides read TGTGCCAGCAGCCAAGATCGGCCGGGGAACACTGAAGCTTTCTTT.

The chain joins TRBV11-2 to TRBJ2-5, with D perhaps matching TRBD2 (6 bases). The CDR3 consists of 14 residues. Deletions cut 2 bases from V and 2 bases from J, with 9 bases between. CDR1 is SGHAT, CDR2 FQNNGV, per germline. This CDR3 is CASSLLTSQETQYF. For the CDR3, the DNA is TGTGCCAGCAGCTTATTGACTAGTCAAGAGACCCAGTACTTC.

This rearrangement joins TRBV4-2 to TRBJ1-2; no clear D. The CDR3 runs 15 residues. CDR1 and CDR2 (germline): LGHNA, YNFKEQ. Trimming removed 0 bases from V and 7 bases from J, with 15 bases in between. CDR3 residues: CASSQDSRRPGGYTF. CDR3 in DNA: TGTGCCAGCAGCCAAGATTCTCGCCGCCCCGGTGGCTACACCTTC.

Only a few counts were recorded for this clone. The chain links TRBV18 to TRBJ1-3, with D tentatively TRBD1 (6 bases). The V end lost 2 bases, the J end lost 1 base, and 18 bases lay between the germline ends. Germline values: CDR1 KGHSH, CDR2 LQKENI. The CDR3 is 18 residues long. This CDR3 is CASSPDLGGTTSGNTIYF. The CDR3 nucleotides read TGTGCCAGCTCACCAGACCTAGGGGGGACCACTTCTGGAAACACCATATATTTT.

V usage is TRBV28 and J usage is TRBJ1-5; tentatively, D is TRBD1 (6 bases). CDR1 MDHEN and CDR2 SYDVKM come from the germline V gene. CDR3 length equals 15 residues. V dropped 5 bases and J dropped 4 bases, with 15 bases sitting between them. The CDR3: CASSNRVSGNQPQHF. CDR3 bases: TGTGCCAGCAGTAACAGGGTCAGCGGGAATCAGCCCCAGCATTTT.

CDR3 coding DNA: TGTGCCAGCAGGGGCCTGGGCGAGCAGTACTTC. This gives the protein CASRGLGEQYF. This sequence joins TRBV6-5 and TRBJ2-7; D is unresolved. This CDR3 has 11 residues. Trimming shortened V by 6 bases and J by 6 bases, and 9 bases separated the two germline ends. CDR1 and CDR2 (germline): MNHEY, SVGAGI.